Here is one T cell receptor (beta chain) with its context. The antigen is undetermined. These data originate in a study of shared clonotypes between healthy human individuals. The study drew its donors from healthy HIV-negative adults without recent acute infections or vaccinations. Germline loops: CDR1 SGHNT, CDR2 YYREEE (reference sequence). Between the trimmed V and J ends, which lost 0 bases and 4 bases, there was a span of 19 bases. This CDR3 has 17 residues. The authors distributed each subset's genomic DNA evenly over several immunoSEQ plates. The method was immunoSEQ multiplex PCR; TCRdb's version includes in-frame clones alone and lacks a portion of them. The sample includes about 2.4 million clones, 80% to 95% seen only once; the top ten take about 0.38%. Notes on the study in general: Only blood was sampled; tissue repertoires likely differ. Clonotypes which were not shared had lower generation probabilities than clonotypes that all four donors shared.

V and J are TRBV5-4 and TRBJ1-2; D possibly corresponds to TRBD1 (5 bases). This TCR was recovered from a man between 18 and 29 years old in good health. Some clones in this sample may be carry-over from other donors' samples. Sequenced: naive CD4+ T cells from PBMCs. Documented subset: CD45RA+ positively selected. CDR3 coding DNA: TGTGCCAGCAGCTTGGGCCCGGGACTCTTGCAGCTCTATGGCTACACCTTC. Amino acid sequence: CASSLGPGLLQLYGYTF.